This paragraph covers one T cell receptor beta chain sequence. The V and J ends lost 3 bases and 6 bases respectively, with 15 bases between them. The CDR3 is 15 amino acids. Germline-derived CDR1 and CDR2 are KGHSH and LQKENI. The data were taken from a study of blood T cell repertoires in COVID-19. Study-level background: Donors in the United States, Italy and Spain gave samples during acute or convalescent COVID-19. The cDNA or gDNA used as material had been derived from T cells, B-cell-depleted T cells, or PBMCs.

Measured with immunoSEQ multiplex PCR; TCRdb has only the in-frame clones, and not every one. Of 200,000 to 300,000 clones in the sample, around 81% were seen once. The clonotype comes from an elderly woman with COVID-19, enrolled during active disease. The sample taken for sequencing was peripheral blood. V gene TRBV18 combines with J gene TRBJ1-5; D possibly corresponds to TRBD1 (5 bases). The CDR3, as DNA: TGTGCCAGCTCACCCTGGGGCCAGGGAAGTCAGCCCCAGCATTTT. It specifies CASSPWGQGSQPQHF. Full variable domain (outside the CDR3, taken from reference TRBV18 and TRBJ1-5): NAGVMQNPRHLVRRRGQEARLRCSPMKGHSHVYWYRQLPEEGLKFMVYLQKENIIDESGMPKERFSAEFPKEGPSILRIQQVVRGDSAAYFCASSPWGQGSQPQHFGDGTRLSIL.